One TCR beta chain is described in this entry. Its target is not known. The data derive from a study of response to subunit inactivated influenza vaccine. General study results and limits: There was a suggestion from the authors that each seasonal influenza vaccination recruits few new T cells.

Trimming took off 1 base at V and 4 bases at J, with 7 bases between the two ends. Germline CDR1 reads SGHAT; CDR2 reads FQNNGV. This CDR3 region has 13 residues. One entry per CDR3 protein, called by TCRdb with MiXCR from the RT-PCR reads. The data show a few hundred thousand distinct CDR3 sequences, less than 15% seen once. The clonotype comes from a man in his forties or fifties who received an inactivated influenza vaccine. The input for sequencing was non-naive T cells sorted from PBMCs, taken 14 to 15 days before vaccination. The chain is built from TRBV11-2 and TRBJ2-5, with D unclear. The CDR3 bases are TGTGCCAGCAGCTTAGGGACGGGAGAGACCCAGTACTTC. It encodes CASSLGTGETQYF.